The sequence of this T cell receptor beta chain was determined in a study of cytomegalovirus exposure and HLA in healthy donors. Study in general: The use of the same platform for the 100 to 150 validation repertoires and the roughly 700 first-cohort repertoires was reported by a later analysis. The study's findings and limits: Cytomegalovirus association was listed for roughly 160 TCR beta chains.

This CDR3 has 12 amino acids. The V end lost 4 bases, the J end lost 6 bases, and 10 bases lay between the germline ends. CDR1 and CDR2 from the germline V gene are SGHRS and YFSETQ. Only in-frame clones appear in the TCRdb table, and some are missing; sequencing was by immunoSEQ multiplex PCR. Of some 88,000 clones in the sample, 96% were seen once. Concerning this clone itself: What it recognizes is unknown.

The TCR comes from a man aged 18 to 29 in good health and CMV-seronegative. V usage is TRBV5-1 and J usage is TRBJ1-1; a weak D match, TRBD1 (6 bases). The sequenced material came from PBMCs. The CDR3 bases are TGCGCCAGCAGCCCACAGGGACCTGAAGCTTTCTTT. It yields the protein CASSPQGPEAFF.